This T cell receptor beta chain comes out of a study of graft-versus-host responses after intestinal transplantation. Points from the study as a whole: Detection of GvH clones occurred in recipient marrow, and some had their first appearance in ileum or blood.

For this clone: Its antigen is not known.

Generated by immunoSEQ multiplex PCR, the TCRdb table keeps only in-frame clones and is missing some. The table records some 40,000 clones, roughly nine tenths of them present only once. This CDR3 has 15 residues. The germline CDR1 and CDR2 sequences are MDHEN and SYDVKM. V lost 6 bases and J lost 3; bases outside the gene matches: 9. The chain employs TRBV28 and TRBJ1-1; 8 bases agree with TRBD1. The receptor was derived from a human patient who received an intestinal transplant, so some T cells may come from the graft donor. Here the sequenced sample was PBMCs, taken 524 days after transplant. The CDR3 loop reads CASSVLDRGYTEAFF. The CDR3 region has the DNA TGTGCCAGCAGCGTCCTTGACAGGGGATACACTGAAGCTTTCTTT.